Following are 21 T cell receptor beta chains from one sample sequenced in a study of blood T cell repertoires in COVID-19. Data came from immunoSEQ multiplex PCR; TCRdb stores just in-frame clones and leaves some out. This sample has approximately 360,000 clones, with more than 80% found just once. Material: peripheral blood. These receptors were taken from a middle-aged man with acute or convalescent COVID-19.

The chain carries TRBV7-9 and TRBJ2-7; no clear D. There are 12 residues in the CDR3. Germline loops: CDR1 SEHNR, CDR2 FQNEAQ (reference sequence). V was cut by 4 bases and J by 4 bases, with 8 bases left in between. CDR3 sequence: CASSSPFYEQYF. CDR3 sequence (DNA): TGTGCCAGCAGCTCCCCATTTTACGAGCAGTACTTC.

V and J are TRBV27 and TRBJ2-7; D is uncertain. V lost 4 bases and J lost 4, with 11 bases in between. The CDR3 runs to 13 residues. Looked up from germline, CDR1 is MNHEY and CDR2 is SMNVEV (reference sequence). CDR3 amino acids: CASSSDHQYEQYF. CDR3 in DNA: TGTGCCAGCAGTTCCGATCACCAGTACGAGCAGTACTTC.

The CDR3 here is CASSPGQGTVNTEAFF. DNA for the CDR3: TGTGCCAGCAGCCCCGGACAGGGGACGGTGAACACTGAAGCTTTCTTT. The chain has TRBV13 and TRBJ1-1, with 9 bases lining up with TRBD1. Germline assignment: CDR1 PRHDT and CDR2 FYEKMQ (reference sequence). J gave up 0 bases and V 5 bases, and 7 bases lay outside the gene matches. CDR3 size: 16 residues.

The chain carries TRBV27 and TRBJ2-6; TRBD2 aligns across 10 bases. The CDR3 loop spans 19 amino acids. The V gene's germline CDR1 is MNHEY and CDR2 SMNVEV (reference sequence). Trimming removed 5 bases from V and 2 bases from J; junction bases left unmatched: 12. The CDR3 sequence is CASSPPRSGGATGANVLTF. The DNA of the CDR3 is TGTGCCAGCAGTCCTCCCCGGAGCGGGGGGGCCACTGGGGCCAACGTCCTGACTTTC.

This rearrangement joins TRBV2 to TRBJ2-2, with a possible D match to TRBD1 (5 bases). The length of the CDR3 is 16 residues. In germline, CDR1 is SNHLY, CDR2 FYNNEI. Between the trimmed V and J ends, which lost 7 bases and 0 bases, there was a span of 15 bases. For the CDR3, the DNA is TGTGCCAGCAAGGGGATCGACAACCCGAACACCGGGGAGCTGTTTTTT. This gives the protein CASKGIDNPNTGELFF. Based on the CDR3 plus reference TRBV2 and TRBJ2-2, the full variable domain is EPEVTQTPSHQVTQMGQEVILRCVPISNHLYFYWYRQILGQKVEFLVSFYNNEISEKSEIFDDQFSVERPDGSNFTLKIRSTKLEDSAMYFCASKGIDNPNTGELFFGEGSRLTVL.

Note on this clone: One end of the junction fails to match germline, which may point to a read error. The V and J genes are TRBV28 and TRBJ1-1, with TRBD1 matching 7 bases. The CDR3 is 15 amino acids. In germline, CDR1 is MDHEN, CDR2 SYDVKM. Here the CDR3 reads CASSLWRQGGTEAFF. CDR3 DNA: TGTGCCAGCAGTCTATGGCGACAGGGAGGTACTGAAGCTTTCTTT.

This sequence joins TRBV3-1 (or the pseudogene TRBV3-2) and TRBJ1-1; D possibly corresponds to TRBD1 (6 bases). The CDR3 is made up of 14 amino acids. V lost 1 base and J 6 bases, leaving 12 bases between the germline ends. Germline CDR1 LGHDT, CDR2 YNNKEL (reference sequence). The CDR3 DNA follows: TGTGCCAGCAGCCAAGGGCAGGGGATTTCTGAAGCTTTCTTT. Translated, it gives CASSQGQGISEAFF.

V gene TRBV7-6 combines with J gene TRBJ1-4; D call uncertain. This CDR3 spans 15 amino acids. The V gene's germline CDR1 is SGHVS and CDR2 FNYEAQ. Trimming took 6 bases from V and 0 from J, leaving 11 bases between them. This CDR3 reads CASSRTEATNEKLFF. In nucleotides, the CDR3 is TGTGCCAGCAGTCGGACGGAGGCAACTAATGAAAAACTGTTTTTT.

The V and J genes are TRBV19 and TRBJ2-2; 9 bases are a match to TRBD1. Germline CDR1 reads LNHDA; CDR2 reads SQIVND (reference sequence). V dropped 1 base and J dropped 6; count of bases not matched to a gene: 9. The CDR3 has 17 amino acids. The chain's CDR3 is CASSIVGDRVISGELFF. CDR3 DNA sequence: TGTGCCAGTAGTATAGTAGGGGACAGGGTAATCTCCGGGGAGCTGTTTTTT.

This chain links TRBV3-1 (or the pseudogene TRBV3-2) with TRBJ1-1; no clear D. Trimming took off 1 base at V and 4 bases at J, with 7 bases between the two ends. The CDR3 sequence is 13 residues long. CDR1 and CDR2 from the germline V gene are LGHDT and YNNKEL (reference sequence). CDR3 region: CASSQGWATEAFF. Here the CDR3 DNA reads TGTGCCAGCAGCCAAGGCTGGGCCACTGAAGCTTTCTTT.

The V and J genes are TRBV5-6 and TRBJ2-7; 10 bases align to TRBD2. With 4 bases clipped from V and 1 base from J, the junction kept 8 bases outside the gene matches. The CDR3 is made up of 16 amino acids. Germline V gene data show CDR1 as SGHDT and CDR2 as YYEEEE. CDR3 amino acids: CASSVELAGPSYEQYF. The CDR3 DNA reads TGTGCCAGCAGCGTCGAACTAGCGGGACCGTCCTACGAGCAGTACTTC.

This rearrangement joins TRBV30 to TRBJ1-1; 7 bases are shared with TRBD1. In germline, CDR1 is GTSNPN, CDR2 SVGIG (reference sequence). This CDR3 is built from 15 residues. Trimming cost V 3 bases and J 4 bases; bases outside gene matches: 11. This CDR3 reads CAWSLHLGGRTEAFF. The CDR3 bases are TGTGCCTGGAGCCTCCACCTAGGGGGCCGCACTGAAGCTTTCTTT.

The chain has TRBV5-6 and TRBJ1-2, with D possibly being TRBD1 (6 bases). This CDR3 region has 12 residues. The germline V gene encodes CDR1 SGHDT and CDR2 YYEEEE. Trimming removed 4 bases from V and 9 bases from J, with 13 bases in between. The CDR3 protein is CASSALDSRYTF. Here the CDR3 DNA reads TGTGCCAGCAGCGCCTTGGACAGTCGCTACACCTTC.

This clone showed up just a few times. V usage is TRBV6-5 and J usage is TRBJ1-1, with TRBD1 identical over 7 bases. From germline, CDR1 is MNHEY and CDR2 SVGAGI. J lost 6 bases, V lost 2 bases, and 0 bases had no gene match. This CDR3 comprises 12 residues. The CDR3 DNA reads TGTGCCAGCAGTTACGACAGGGCTGAAGCTTTCTTT. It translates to CASSYDRAEAFF.

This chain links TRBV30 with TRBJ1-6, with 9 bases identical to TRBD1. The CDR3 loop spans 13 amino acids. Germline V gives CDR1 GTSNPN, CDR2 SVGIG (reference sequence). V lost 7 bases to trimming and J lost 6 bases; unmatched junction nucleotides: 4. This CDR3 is CALGQGGNSPLHF. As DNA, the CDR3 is TGTGCCTTGGGACAGGGTGGTAATTCACCCCTCCACTTT.

CDR3 protein: CASSLVGGNTEAFF. The CDR3 coding sequence is TGTGCCAGCAGCTTAGTCGGGGGGAACACTGAAGCTTTCTTT. The chain is built from TRBV11-1 and TRBJ1-1, with a tentative D call TRBD1 (5 bases). Per the germline V gene, CDR1 is SGHAT and CDR2 is FQDESV (reference sequence). Trimming shortened V by 1 base and J by 1 base, and 7 bases separated the two germline ends. There are 14 residues in the CDR3.

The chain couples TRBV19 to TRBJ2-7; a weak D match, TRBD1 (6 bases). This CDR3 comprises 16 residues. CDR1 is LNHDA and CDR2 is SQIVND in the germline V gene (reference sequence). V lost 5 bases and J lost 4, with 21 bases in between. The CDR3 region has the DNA TGTGCCAGTAGTGCTCTTTCGCGCCTCAGGGGATACGAGCAGTACTTC. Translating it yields CASSALSRLRGYEQYF.

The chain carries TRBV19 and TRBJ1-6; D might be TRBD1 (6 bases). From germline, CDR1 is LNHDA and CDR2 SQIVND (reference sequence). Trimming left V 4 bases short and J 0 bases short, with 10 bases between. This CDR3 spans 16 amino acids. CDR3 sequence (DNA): TGTGCCAGTAGTAAACAGGGCAGCTCCTATAATTCACCCCTCCACTTT. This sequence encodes CASSKQGSSYNSPLHF.

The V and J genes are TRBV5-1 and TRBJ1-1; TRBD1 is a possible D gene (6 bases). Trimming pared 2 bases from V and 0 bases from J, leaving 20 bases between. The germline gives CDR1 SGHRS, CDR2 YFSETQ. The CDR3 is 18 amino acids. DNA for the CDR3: TGCGCCAGCAGCTTTTGGGCAGGGGAAACCAAAATGAACACTGAAGCTTTCTTT. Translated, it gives CASSFWAGETKMNTEAFF.

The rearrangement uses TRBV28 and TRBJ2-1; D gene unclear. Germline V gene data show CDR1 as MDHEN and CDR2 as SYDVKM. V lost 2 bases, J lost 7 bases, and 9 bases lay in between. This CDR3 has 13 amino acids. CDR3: CASSLLTLNEQFF. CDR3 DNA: TGTGCCAGCAGTTTACTGACTTTGAATGAGCAGTTCTTC.

The CDR3 here is CASSLSSGPYNEQFF. CDR3 nucleotides: TGTGCCAGCAGTTTATCCAGCGGTCCCTACAATGAGCAGTTCTTC. This chain links TRBV27 with TRBJ2-1; possibly TRBD2 for D (5 bases). The CDR3 is 15 residues long. Germline V gene lookup returns CDR1 MNHEY and CDR2 SMNVEV (reference sequence). The V and J ends lost 0 bases and 2 bases respectively, with 8 bases between them.